This T cell receptor (beta chain) was recorded in a study of OX40 agonist ivuxolimab in advanced cancers. A word on this clone: What it recognizes is unknown.

Patients with autoimmune history or systemic immunosuppression were excluded. Study-wide results and limits: The specificity for antigen of the expanded peripheral T cells was not determined.

The CDR3 length is 15 residues. With V trimmed by 7 bases and J by 1 base, 9 bases remained unmatched. CDR1 and CDR2 from the germline V gene are SQVTM and ANQGSEA. Data came from immunoSEQ multiplex PCR; TCRdb stores just in-frame clones and leaves some out. The sample shows 44,000 or so clones, more than 70% of them seen only once. This chain connects TRBV29-1 to TRBJ2-3, with 9 positions matching TRBD2. The sample here was CD4+ or CD8+ T cells sorted from blood, taken in a trial of the OX40 agonist ivuxolimab. The clonotype was recovered from an adult with an advanced solid tumor such as melanoma, head and neck, liver or kidney cancer. CDR3 bases: TGCAGCGCTGATAGTAGCGGGAGAGGCACAGATACGCAGTATTTT. This codes for CSADSSGRGTDTQYF.